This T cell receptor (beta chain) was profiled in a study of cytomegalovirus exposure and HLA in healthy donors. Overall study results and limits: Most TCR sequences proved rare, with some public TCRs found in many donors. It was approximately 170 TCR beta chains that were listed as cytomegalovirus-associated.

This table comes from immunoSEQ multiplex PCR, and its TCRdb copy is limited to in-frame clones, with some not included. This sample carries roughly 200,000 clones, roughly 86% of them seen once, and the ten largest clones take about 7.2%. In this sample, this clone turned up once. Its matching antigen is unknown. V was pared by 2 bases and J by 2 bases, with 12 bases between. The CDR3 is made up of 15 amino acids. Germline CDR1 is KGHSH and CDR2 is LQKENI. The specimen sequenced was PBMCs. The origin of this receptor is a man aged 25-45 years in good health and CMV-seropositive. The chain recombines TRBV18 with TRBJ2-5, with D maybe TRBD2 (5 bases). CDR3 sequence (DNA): TGTGCCAGCTCACCAGTCGCGGGTTCTCAAGAGACCCAGTACTTC. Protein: CASSPVAGSQETQYF.